This T cell receptor (beta chain) was identified during a study of cytomegalovirus exposure and HLA in healthy donors. About the research overall: Later, an analysis reported that the 95 to 150 validation repertoires had used the same platform as the approximately 660 first-cohort repertoires.

CDR3 size: 14 residues. Trimming cost V 6 bases and J 5 bases; bases outside gene matches: 9. Germline CDR1 reads MGHRA; CDR2 reads YSYEKL. Points from the study as a whole: Some TCR beta chains (about 170 of them) were listed as cytomegalovirus-associated. Most observed TCR sequences were rare, whereas some public TCRs were detected in many donors.

Here immunoSEQ multiplex PCR was the method, and the copy in TCRdb shows in-frame clones only, minus some. The table has 120,000 or so clones, more than 70% seen once. About this clone itself: As yet, its antigen is unknown.

Sequences were obtained from PBMCs. This receptor was identified in a woman under 30 in good health and CMV-seronegative. The V and J genes are TRBV4-1 and TRBJ1-2; the match to TRBD1 covers 7 bases. The CDR3 spells CASSLGQLPYGYTF. CDR3 nucleotide sequence: TGCGCCAGCAGTTTGGGACAGCTACCTTATGGCTACACCTTC.